This T cell receptor (beta chain) was sequenced during a study of radiotherapy plus CTLA-4 blockade in lung cancer. Produced via immunoSEQ multiplex PCR; TCRdb's table is partial and in-frame only. The data contain about 82,000 clones, about two thirds of them singletons. The CDR3 loop spans 13 amino acids. Trimming removed 2 bases at V and 7 bases at J, with 9 bases between. Per germline, CDR1 MNHEY and CDR2 SVGAGI. The V gene is TRBV6-5, the J gene TRBJ2-1; possibly TRBD1 for D (6 bases). Sequenced material: peripheral blood, taken from a patient treated with radiotherapy plus ipilimumab. The receptor was isolated from a human donor with non-small cell lung cancer that progressed on radiotherapy plus ipilimumab. CDR3: CASSYPGTNEQFF. The CDR3 DNA is TGTGCCAGCAGTTACCCAGGGACAAATGAGCAGTTCTTC.